Shown below are 26 T cell receptor beta chains from a single sample sequenced in a study of Ad26.COV2.S vaccination and SARS-CoV-2 variants. Produced via immunoSEQ multiplex PCR; TCRdb's table is partial and in-frame only. The sample records 300,000 to 400,000 clones, approximately 84% being singletons. Treatment specified: about 20 received Ad26.COV2.S at low or high dose, single or two shots; a few received placebo; per-sample allocation not given. Day 63 after the first vaccine or placebo injection was the time point for sampling. The sample in question was peripheral blood, obtained in a trial of Ad26.COV2.S vaccine versus placebo. The source is a person between 18 and 65 years old who received the Ad26.COV2.S COVID-19 vaccine or a placebo.

The genes are TRBV4-1 and TRBJ1-1; the match to TRBD1 covers 8 bases. Germline values: CDR1 MGHRA, CDR2 YSYEKL. The CDR3 spans 16 residues. V lost 3 bases, J lost 0 bases, and 6 bases stayed unmatched. In nucleotides, the CDR3 is TGCGCCAGCAGCCAGCCCCACAGGGGGTTGAACACTGAAGCTTTCTTT. Its protein product is CASSQPHRGLNTEAFF.

This clone was recorded once. CDR3 DNA: TGTGCCAGCAGCGTAGAGTGGGGCGCCTACGAGCAGTACTTC. Translating gives CASSVEWGAYEQYF. This rearrangement joins TRBV9 to TRBJ2-7; D is possibly TRBD1 (5 bases). Trimming removed 0 bases at V and 2 bases at J, with 9 bases between. Germline CDR1 reads SGDLS; CDR2 reads YYNGEE. The CDR3 length is 14 residues.

The chain is built from TRBV7-8 and TRBJ1-2, with 12 bases that match TRBD1. The CDR3 has 18 residues. V trimming: 1 base; J trimming: 3 bases; junction bases outside the gene matches: 9. Germline V CDR1 and CDR2: SGHVS, FQNEAQ. This CDR3 reads CASSLVLGQGAVDYGYTF. The CDR3 bases are TGTGCCAGCAGCTTAGTTTTGGGACAGGGGGCAGTTGACTATGGCTACACCTTC.

J is TRBJ2-3 and V is TRBV7-9; 7 bases align to TRBD2. Germline CDR1 is SEHNR and CDR2 is FQNEAQ (reference sequence). V lost 2 bases, J lost 7 bases, and 15 bases stayed unmatched. There are 17 residues in the CDR3. CDR3 nucleotides: TGTGCCAGCAGCTTACCCACCGGGGGGAGGGGTCGTAATACGCAGTATTTT. It codes for CASSLPTGGRGRNTQYF.

The V gene is TRBV18, the J gene TRBJ2-5, with TRBD2 as a possible D gene (6 bases). The CDR3 spans 13 residues. Germline lookup yields CDR1 KGHSH and CDR2 LQKENI. V was shortened by 4 bases and J by 5 bases, with 11 bases between the two germline ends. The CDR3 sequence is CASSRGAQETQYF. DNA of the CDR3: TGTGCCAGCTCACGCGGGGCCCAGGAGACCCAGTACTTC.

As DNA, the CDR3 is TGTGCCAGCAGCTTCAGCGGTCCTGATCAGCCCCAGCATTTT. Its protein is CASSFSGPDQPQHF. The V gene is TRBV11-2, the J gene TRBJ1-5, with unresolved D. Germline V gene sequence: CDR1 SGHAT, CDR2 FQNNGV. Trimming shortened V by 3 bases and J by 5 bases, and 11 bases separated the two germline ends. CDR3 length equals 14 residues.

The chain carries TRBV18 and TRBJ2-1, with 10 positions matching TRBD2. Trimming cost V 2 bases and J 0 bases; bases outside gene matches: 10. The CDR3 runs to 19 residues. In germline, CDR1 is KGHSH, CDR2 LQKENI. The CDR3 loop reads CASSPAQGLAVSSYNEQFF. As DNA, the CDR3 is TGTGCCAGCTCACCAGCCCAAGGACTAGCGGTCAGCTCCTACAATGAGCAGTTCTTC.

This chain connects TRBV5-1 to TRBJ2-7; D might be TRBD2 (5 bases). Germline V lookup: CDR1 SGHRS, CDR2 YFSETQ. This CDR3 has 14 amino acids. Trimming took 6 bases from V and 6 from J, leaving 19 bases between them. The CDR3 coding sequence is TGCGCCAGCACGAATACCGGGAACCTTGGCGAGCAGTACTTC. Its translation: CASTNTGNLGEQYF. Full variable domain (rest looked up from reference TRBV5-1 and TRBJ2-7): KAGVTQTPRYLIKTRGQQVTLSCSPISGHRSVSWYQQTPGQGLQFLFEYFSETQRNKGNFPGRFSGRQFSNSRSEMNVSTLELGDSALYLCASTNTGNLGEQYFGPGTRLTVT.

The chain couples TRBV9 to TRBJ2-1; 13 positions match TRBD2. CDR1 is SGDLS, CDR2 YYNGEE, per germline. Trimming at V came to 2 bases and at J to 7 bases, leaving 6 bases not matched to a gene. The CDR3 covers 16 residues. CDR3 in DNA: TGTGCCAGCAGCGTCCTACTAGCGGGAGGGGTAAATGAGCAGTTCTTC. It specifies CASSVLLAGGVNEQFF.

This clone was seen a few times. The rearrangement uses TRBV19 and TRBJ2-7; D is possibly TRBD2 (5 bases). Germline loops: CDR1 LNHDA, CDR2 SQIVND (reference sequence). The CDR3 consists of 15 residues. Deletions cut 7 bases from V and 0 bases from J, with 16 bases between. CDR3 amino acids: CASTPEGGGSYEQYF. The DNA of the CDR3 is TGTGCCAGTACTCCAGAGGGTGGCGGCTCCTACGAGCAGTACTTC.

The J gene is TRBJ2-3, the V gene TRBV7-2; D uncertain. V gave up 4 bases and J gave up 8 bases, with 10 bases separating them. This CDR3 spans 12 amino acids. The germline gives CDR1 SGHTA, CDR2 FQGNSA. As DNA, the CDR3 is TGTGCCAGCAGCTCACAGATCGCTACGCAGTATTTT. It is translated as CASSSQIATQYF.

This sequence joins TRBV19 and TRBJ2-5; D could derive from TRBD1 or TRBD2 (5 bases each). Germline lookup yields CDR1 LNHDA and CDR2 SQIVND (reference sequence). Trimming pared 7 bases from V and 5 bases from J, leaving 17 bases between. CDR3 length: 14 residues. Here the CDR3 DNA reads TGTGCCAGTACCGATCGGACGTGGGGGGAGACCCAGTACTTC. Translating gives CASTDRTWGETQYF.

This sequence joins TRBV6-5 and TRBJ1-2; D is ambiguous. This CDR3 is built from 14 residues. Trimming cost V 7 bases and J 1 base, with 13 bases left between them. Germline V lookup: CDR1 MNHEY, CDR2 SVGAGI. This CDR3 is CASTYGPSNYGYTF. The CDR3 DNA follows: TGTGCCAGCACGTATGGGCCCAGTAACTATGGCTACACCTTC.

This clone came up once. J is TRBJ1-1 and V is TRBV15, with D possibly TRBD1 on 6 matching bases. V was shortened by 3 bases and J by 11 bases, with 10 bases between the two germline ends. This CDR3 spans 11 amino acids. Looked up from germline, CDR1 is LNHNV and CDR2 is YYDKDF (reference sequence). The CDR3 DNA follows: TGTGCCACCAGCAGGTGGGGGCACGCTTTCTTT. It encodes CATSRWGHAFF.

The V and J genes are TRBV9 and TRBJ1-1, with D possibly TRBD1 on 6 matching bases. The germline gives CDR1 SGDLS, CDR2 YYNGEE. V shed 1 base and J shed 4 bases, with 11 bases lying between them. The CDR3 is 14 residues long. The CDR3 is CASSVTGGVTEAFF. The CDR3, as DNA: TGTGCCAGCAGCGTAACGGGGGGCGTCACTGAAGCTTTCTTT. Full variable domain (rest looked up from reference TRBV9 and TRBJ1-1): DSGVTQTPKHLITATGQRVTLRCSPRSGDLSVYWYQQSLDQGLQFLIQYYNGEERAKGNILERFSAQQFPDLHSELNLSSLELGDSALYFCASSVTGGVTEAFFGQGTRLTVV.

The rearrangement links TRBV15 to TRBJ2-5; maybe TRBD1 (5 bases). The CDR3 totals 15 residues. The V gene's germline CDR1 is LNHNV and CDR2 YYDKDF (reference sequence). Trimming left V 5 bases short and J 1 base short, with 14 bases between. CDR3 nucleotides: TGTGCCACCAGCGCCCAGAAGGGGCCCCAAGAGACCCAGTACTTC. This translates into CATSAQKGPQETQYF.

The chain combines TRBV18 with TRBJ1-3, with 7 bases identical to TRBD1. The CDR3 covers 15 residues. Trimming took 3 bases from V and 0 from J; bases not matched to a gene: 2. Germline lookup yields CDR1 KGHSH and CDR2 LQKENI. The CDR3 nucleotides are TGTGCCAGCTCACCCGGACAGGCCTCTGGAAACACCATATATTTT. This gives the protein CASSPGQASGNTIYF.

The chain links TRBV6-7 to TRBJ2-1; 7 bases map to TRBD2. TRBV6-7 is known as an ORF, though its function is uncertain. This CDR3 is built from 17 residues. Trimming cost V 2 bases and J 4 bases; bases outside gene matches: 11. CDR3 protein: CASSYISGLAEYNEQFF. CDR3 DNA sequence: TGTGCCAGCAGTTACATTTCTGGGCTAGCGGAATACAATGAGCAGTTCTTC.

V and J are TRBV3-1 (or the pseudogene TRBV3-2) and TRBJ2-1; possibly TRBD2 for D (6 bases). The germline V gene has CDR1 LGHDT and CDR2 YNNKEL (reference sequence). Trimming cost V 3 bases and J 3 bases, with 15 bases left between them. The CDR3 runs 16 residues. The DNA for the CDR3 is TGTGCCAGCAGCCAGAATATAGCGGCTAACTACAATGAGCAGTTCTTC. Translated, it gives CASSQNIAANYNEQFF.

This clone was found once. The gene calls are TRBV5-1 and TRBJ2-7; a weak D match, TRBD1 (6 bases). Germline V gene lookup returns CDR1 SGHRS and CDR2 YFSETQ. This CDR3 region has 15 residues. Between the trimmed V and J ends, which lost 3 bases and 3 bases, there was a span of 16 bases. DNA for the CDR3: TGCGCCAGCAGCTCCAAACAGGGACGGGGCTACGAGCAGTACTTC. As protein: CASSSKQGRGYEQYF.

This chain connects TRBV10-1 to TRBJ1-1; maybe TRBD1 (6 bases). The CDR3 totals 13 residues. The germline gives CDR1 WNHNN, CDR2 SYGVQD (reference sequence). The V end lost 9 bases, the J end lost 8 bases, and 19 bases lay between the germline ends. CDR3 sequence reads: CASQRQGSAEAFF. CDR3 bases: TGCGCCAGTCAAAGGCAGGGGTCAGCAGAAGCTTTCTTT.

For this clone: The identical CDR3 is also encoded by other nucleotide sequences in the sample. The chain links TRBV5-6 to TRBJ2-7, with D possibly being TRBD1 (6 bases). Germline-derived CDR1 and CDR2 are SGHDT and YYEEEE. V was cut by 2 bases and J by 2 bases, with 11 bases left in between. This CDR3 contains 14 residues. This CDR3 is CASSLSGTTYEQYF. As DNA, the CDR3 is TGTGCCAGCAGCTTATCCGGGACAACCTACGAGCAGTACTTC.

The chain carries TRBV28 and TRBJ2-7, with 8 bases matching TRBD1. The CDR3 spans 19 residues. V trimming: 2 bases; J trimming: 0 bases; junction bases outside the gene matches: 15. Germline V lookup: CDR1 MDHEN, CDR2 SYDVKM. The CDR3 DNA follows: TGTGCCAGCAGTTTAGGTTGGGCAGGGGGCCGCCGGTCCTCCTACGAGCAGTACTTC. Translation gives CASSLGWAGGRRSSYEQYF.

The chain combines TRBV5-8 with TRBJ2-7; TRBD2 aligns across 7 bases. The CDR3 runs 15 residues. Germline V lookup: CDR1 SGHTS, CDR2 YDEGEE. V trimming: 2 bases; J trimming: 4 bases; junction bases outside the gene matches: 9. CDR3 sequence reads: CASSLGASGGYEQYF. CDR3 sequence (DNA): TGTGCCAGCAGCTTAGGAGCTAGCGGCGGATACGAGCAGTACTTC.

This clone was counted between two and nine times. This sequence joins TRBV7-9 and TRBJ2-7; D unclear. Germline CDR1 and CDR2: SEHNR and FQNEAQ (reference sequence). The V gene lost 1 base and the J gene lost 5 bases, with 18 bases spanning the gap. The CDR3 is 16 amino acids. The CDR3 protein is CASSLDGGFWADEQYF. The CDR3 bases are TGTGCCAGCAGCTTAGACGGCGGTTTCTGGGCGGACGAGCAGTACTTC.

V is TRBV5-4 and J is TRBJ1-2, with TRBD1 as a possible D gene (5 bases). CDR3 length: 14 amino acids. The germline CDR1 and CDR2 sequences are SGHNT and YYREEE (reference sequence). The germline V and J ends were trimmed by 0 bases and 6 bases, with 12 bases remaining between them. The CDR3 DNA reads as TGTGCCAGCAGCTTGGGGTTTGGCAGGGATGGCTACACCTTC. It specifies CASSLGFGRDGYTF.